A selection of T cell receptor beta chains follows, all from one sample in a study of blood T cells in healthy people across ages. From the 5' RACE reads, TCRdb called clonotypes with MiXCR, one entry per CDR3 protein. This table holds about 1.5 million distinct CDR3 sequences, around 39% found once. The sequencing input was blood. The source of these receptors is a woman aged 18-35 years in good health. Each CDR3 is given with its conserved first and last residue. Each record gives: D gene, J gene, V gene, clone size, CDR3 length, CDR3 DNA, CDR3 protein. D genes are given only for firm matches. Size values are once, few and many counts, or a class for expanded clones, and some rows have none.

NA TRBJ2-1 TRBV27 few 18 TGTGCCAGCAGTTTGCTGGGTGTGAGGGACGGACTATACAATGAGCAGTTCTTC CASSLLGVRDGLYNEQFF
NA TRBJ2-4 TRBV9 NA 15 TGTGCCAGCAGCGTAGCAGGAAACAGTTTAGACATTCAGTACTTC CASSVAGNSLDIQYF
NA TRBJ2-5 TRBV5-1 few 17 TGCGCCAGCAGCTCGTTTACCGGGACTGCCTTTAGGGAGACCCAGTACTTC CASSSFTGTAFRETQYF
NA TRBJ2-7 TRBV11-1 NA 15 TGTGCCAACAGCTACCAACAGGGGACTGACTACGAGCAGTACTTC CANSYQQGTDYEQYF
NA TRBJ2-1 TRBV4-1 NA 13 TGCGCCAGCAGCCAAGATTGGACTGCTGAGCAGTTCTTC CASSQDWTAEQFF
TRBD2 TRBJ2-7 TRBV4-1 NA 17 TGCGCCAGCAGCCAAGAAGCCGGACTAGCGGGGCCCTACGAGCAGTACTTC CASSQEAGLAGPYEQYF
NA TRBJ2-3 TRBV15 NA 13 TGTGCCACCAGCAGAGATCGGGCAGATACGCAGTATTTT CATSRDRADTQYF
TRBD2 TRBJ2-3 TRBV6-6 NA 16 TGTGCCAGCAGTTACTCGTCTAGCGGGCCCCGGGGTACGCAGTATTTT CASSYSSSGPRGTQYF
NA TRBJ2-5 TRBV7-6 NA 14 TGTGCCAGCTGCTTAGAGGCAGGGCGGGAGACCCAGTACTTC CASCLEAGRETQYF
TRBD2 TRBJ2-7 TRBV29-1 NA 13 TGCAGCGTACGGACTAGCGGGGCCGTCGAGCAGTACTTC CSVRTSGAVEQYF
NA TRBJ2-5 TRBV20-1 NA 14 TGCAGTGCTAGAGATGTGGCAGACCAAGAGACCCAGTACTTC CSARDVADQETQYF
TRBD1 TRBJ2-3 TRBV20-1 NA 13 TGCAGTGCTAGATTCAGGGGGCCCGATACGCAGTATTTT CSARFRGPDTQYF
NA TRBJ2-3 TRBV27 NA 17 TGTGCCAGCAGTTTCCCCGGGAAACAGGGTATCACAGATACGCAGTATTTT CASSFPGKQGITDTQYF
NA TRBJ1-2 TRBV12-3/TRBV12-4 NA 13 TGTGCCAGCAGTTCCACGGACATCGGGGGCTACACCTTC CASSSTDIGGYTF
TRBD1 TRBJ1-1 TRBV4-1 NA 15 TGCGCCAGCAGCCAAACAGGGGGCTGGGGGACTGAAGCTTTCTTT CASSQTGGWGTEAFF
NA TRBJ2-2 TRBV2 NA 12 TGTGCCTTATACTCGTACACCGGGGAGCTGTTTTTT CALYSYTGELFF
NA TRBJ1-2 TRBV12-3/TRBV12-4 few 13 TGTGCCAGCAGTTTCTCAGGAGCGAAGGGCTACACCTTC CASSFSGAKGYTF
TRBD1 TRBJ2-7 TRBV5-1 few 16 TGCGCCAGCAGCCTTACCCGACAGGGGACTTCCTACGAGCAGTACTTC CASSLTRQGTSYEQYF
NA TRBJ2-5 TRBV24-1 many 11 TGTGCCACCAGTGATTTGGAGACCCAGTACTTC CATSDLETQYF
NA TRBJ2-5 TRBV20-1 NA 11 TGCAGTGCTAGAGATCCTGAGACCCAGTACTTC CSARDPETQYF
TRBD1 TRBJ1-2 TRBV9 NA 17 TGTGCCAGCAGCGTAGGCCCTCAGACAGGGGCCTACTATGGCTACACCTTC CASSVGPQTGAYYGYTF
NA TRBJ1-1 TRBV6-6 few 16 TGTGCCAGCAGTTACCCGGAAGGGGGGTTGAACACTGAAGCTTTCTTT CASSYPEGGLNTEAFF
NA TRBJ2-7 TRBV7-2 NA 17 TGTGCCAGCAGCTTAGTGGGGGGGGCGAACACTTTCTACGAGCAGTACTTC CASSLVGGANTFYEQYF
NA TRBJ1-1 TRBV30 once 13 TGTGCCTGGAGTCTTGACCAGAACACTGAAGCTTTCTTT CAWSLDQNTEAFF
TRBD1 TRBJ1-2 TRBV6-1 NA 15 TGTGCCAGCAAACCTGGACAGGGGGGAATAGATGGCTACACCTTC CASKPGQGGIDGYTF
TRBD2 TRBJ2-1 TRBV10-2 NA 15 TGCGCCAGCAGTGAGTTTGCGGGGGGTGAAAATGAGCAGTTCTTC CASSEFAGGENEQFF
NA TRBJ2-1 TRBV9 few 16 TGTGCCAGCAGCCCCTCCCTAGACTTATCCTACAATGAGCAGTTCTTC CASSPSLDLSYNEQFF
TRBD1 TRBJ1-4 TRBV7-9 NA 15 TGTGCCAGCAGCACACGGGACAGGGGAGAAGAAAAACTGTTTTTT CASSTRDRGEEKLFF
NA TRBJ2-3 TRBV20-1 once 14 TGCAGTGCTAGAGTTGTGGGCGCCGGGGATACGCAGTATTTT CSARVVGAGDTQYF
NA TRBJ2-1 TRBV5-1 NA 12 TGCGCCAGCAGCCACACTAGGGGTGAGCAGTTCTTC CASSHTRGEQFF
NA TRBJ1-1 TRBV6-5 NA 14 TGTGCCAGCAGTTATGACAGCGGGGGCACTGAAGCTTTCTTT CASSYDSGGTEAFF
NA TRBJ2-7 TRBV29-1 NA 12 TGCAGCGTGTCCCACGCTTCTTACGAGCAGTACTTC CSVSHASYEQYF
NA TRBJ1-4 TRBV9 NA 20 TGTGCCAGCAGCTCGCGGGAGGGCCAGGATCGGATAGGAACTAATGAAAAACTGTTTTTT CASSSREGQDRIGTNEKLFF
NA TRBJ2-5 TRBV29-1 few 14 TGCAGCGTAGACCTTACGGCGGTCCCAGAGACCCAGTACTTC CSVDLTAVPETQYF
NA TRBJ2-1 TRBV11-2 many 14 TGTGCCAGCAGCGTTCTCACGTCCTACAATGAGCAGTTCTTC CASSVLTSYNEQFF
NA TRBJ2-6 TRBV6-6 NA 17 TGCGCCAGCAGTTTACTACTCGGGTACTCAGGGGCCAACGTCCTGACTTTC CASSLLLGYSGANVLTF
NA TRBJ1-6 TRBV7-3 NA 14 TGTGCCAGCAGCTTCGCGGGGAAGGACTCACCCCTCCACTTT CASSFAGKDSPLHF
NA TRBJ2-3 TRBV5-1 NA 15 TGCGCCAGCAGCTTACCGGGATTACTGACAGATACGCAGTATTTT CASSLPGLLTDTQYF
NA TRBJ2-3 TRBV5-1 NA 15 TGCGCCAGCAGCTTGGACGGACTACTCACAGATACGCAGTATTTT CASSLDGLLTDTQYF
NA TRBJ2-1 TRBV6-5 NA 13 TGTGCCACAGACGGGGGGCTTTACAATGAGCAGTTCTTC CATDGGLYNEQFF
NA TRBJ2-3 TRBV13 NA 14 TGTGCCAGCACATTTCTGGGGGGAGTGGATACGCAGTATTTT CASTFLGGVDTQYF
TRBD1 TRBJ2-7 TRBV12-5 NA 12 TGTGCTAGTGGCTCCGACAGGGACGAGCAGTACTTC CASGSDRDEQYF
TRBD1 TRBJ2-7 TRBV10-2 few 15 TGCGCCAGCAGTGAGTTAGGACAGGCCCCCTACGAGCAGTACTTC CASSELGQAPYEQYF
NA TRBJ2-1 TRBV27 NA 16 TGTGCCAGCAGTTCGTCCGCCCAAAGCTCCTACAATGAGCAGTTCTTC CASSSSAQSSYNEQFF
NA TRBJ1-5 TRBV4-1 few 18 TGCGCCAGCAGCCAAGCTTCAGGATGGGCGGTGCACAATCAGCCCCAGCATTTT CASSQASGWAVHNQPQHF
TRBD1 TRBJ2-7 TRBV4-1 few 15 TGCGCCAGCACCCTGTTCCGGGACAGGGCCTACGAGCAGTACTTC CASTLFRDRAYEQYF
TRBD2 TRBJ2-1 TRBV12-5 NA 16 TGTGCTAGTGGGGTAGGCGGGAGCGCACGGTACAATGAGCAGTTCTTC CASGVGGSARYNEQFF
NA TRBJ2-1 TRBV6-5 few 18 TGTGCCAGCAGTTATAATTGGTGGCAGTTGATTTCCTACAATGAGCAGTTCTTC CASSYNWWQLISYNEQFF
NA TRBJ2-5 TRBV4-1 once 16 TGCGCCAGCAGCTATGCCGGGACTGGCAGACAAGGGACCCAGTACTTC CASSYAGTGRQGTQYF
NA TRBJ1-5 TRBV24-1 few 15 TGTGCCACCAGTGATTCCCGCCGGGGCAATCAGCCCCAGCATTTT CATSDSRRGNQPQHF
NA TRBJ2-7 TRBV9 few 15 TGTGCCAGCAGCGTAGAGCCCAGGGGGGGCTACGAGCAGTACTTC CASSVEPRGGYEQYF
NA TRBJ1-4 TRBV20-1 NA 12 TGCAGTGCTACAGGGGTAGGGGAAAAACTATTTTTT CSATGVGEKLFF
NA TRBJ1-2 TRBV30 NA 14 TGTGCCAGCGGGGGTCGACGGGAGAACTATGGCTACACCTTC CASGGRRENYGYTF
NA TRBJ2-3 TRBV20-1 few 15 TGCAGTGCTGGGAGGCGTGGGGCTACCGCAGATACGCAGTATTTT CSAGRRGATADTQYF
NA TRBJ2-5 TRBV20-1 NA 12 TGCAGTGCTTCCCTGATTGGGGAGACCCAGTACTTC CSASLIGETQYF
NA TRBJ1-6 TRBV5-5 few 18 TGTGCCAGCAGCTTGCCCGTTTGGCGGAACCTATATAGTTCACCCCTCCACTTT CASSLPVWRNLYSSPLHF